These T cell receptor beta chains were read from a single sample in a study of CD8+CD57+ T cells in acquired aplastic anemia. One entry per CDR3 protein results from TCRdb running MiXCR on the reads. The sample records 200,000 to 250,000 distinct CDR3 sequences, approximately 60% being singletons. The specimen sequenced was sorted CD4+, CD8+, or CD8+CD57+ T cells (not recorded which) from PBMCs. The source is a human donor in good health. CDR3s include the opening cysteine and the closing phenylalanine or tryptophan. The D gene is left open where the match is weak. Clone size is not always given. Where it is, it says once, few, many or a class for expanded clones.

d_call,clone_size,v_call,j_call,cdr3_nt,cdr3_aa
-,-,TRBV19,TRBJ2-3,TGTGCCAGTAGTCCTTTCAGGGATACGCAGTATTTT,CASSPFRDTQYF
TRBD1,-,TRBV4-1,TRBJ1-1,TGCGCCAGCAGCCCGGACAGGGGATACAATGAAGCTTTCTTT,CASSPDRGYNEAFF
-,few,TRBV25-1,TRBJ2-7,TGTGCCAGCAGTGCTAGCGTCACCTACGAGCAGTACTTC,CASSASVTYEQYF
-,-,TRBV7-2,TRBJ2-2,TGTGCCAGCAGCTCGCCCGGGGAGCTGTTTTTT,CASSSPGELFF
-,-,TRBV12-3/TRBV12-4,TRBJ2-6,TGTGCCAGCAGCCTTGGTGGTGATTACGGGGCCAACGTCCTGACTTTC,CASSLGGDYGANVLTF
TRBD1,many,TRBV6-1,TRBJ2-7,TGTGCCAGCTGGAGACAGGGCCTCTACGAGCAGTACTTC,CASWRQGLYEQYF
-,-,TRBV10-3,TRBJ2-7,TGTGCCAGCAGTGAACGGGACATACCCTCCTACGAGCAGTACTTC,CASSERDIPSYEQYF
-,-,TRBV10-1,TRBJ2-7,TGCGCCAGCAGTCCCTGTACGGGGAGCTCCTACGAGCAGTACTTC,CASSPCTGSSYEQYF
-,-,TRBV24-1,TRBJ1-2,TGTGCCACCAGTGACATAGACAGGCACTATGGCTACACCTTC,CATSDIDRHYGYTF
TRBD1,-,TRBV20-1,TRBJ2-7,TGCAGTGCCCCTGGGGGGGGGACAGGGATCGACGAGCAGTACTTC,CSAPGGGTGIDEQYF
-,-,TRBV6-1,TRBJ2-7,TGTGCCAGCAGTTACTTGGGCAGGGGGCAGTACTTC,CASSYLGRGQYF
TRBD1,-,TRBV20-1,TRBJ1-1,TGCAGTGCTAGGCTAACCCAAGCGACAGGGGGCTTCGCTGAAGCTTTCTTT,CSARLTQATGGFAEAFF
-,-,TRBV19,TRBJ1-2,TGTGCCAGTAGTCTCGCAAATACTAACTATGGCTACACCTTC,CASSLANTNYGYTF
TRBD1,-,TRBV12-3/TRBV12-4,TRBJ1-6,TGTGCCAGCAGTGAAGGACAGGGGGTTAGTCAGCCCCTCCACTTT,CASSEGQGVSQPLHF
-,-,TRBV7-9,TRBJ2-7,TGTGCCAGCAGCTTACGGCGGGGAGGAGACGAGCAGTACTTC,CASSLRRGGDEQYF
-,-,TRBV19,TRBJ2-2,TGTGCCACCCAGCAAGGGACGACGAACACCGGGGAGCTGTTTTTT,CATQQGTTNTGELFF
TRBD2,-,TRBV15,TRBJ2-1,TGTGCCACCAGCACAACCCTGAGGGCTAGCGGGAAGAATGAGCAGTTCTTC,CATSTTLRASGKNEQFF
-,-,TRBV25-1,TRBJ2-7,TGTGCCAGCAGTTACTCAACAGGACCTCGAAAGACCTACGAGCAGTACTTC,CASSYSTGPRKTYEQYF
TRBD2,-,TRBV15,TRBJ2-3,TGTGCCACCAGCAGAGATAGCGGGGCCTCAGATACGCAGTATTTT,CATSRDSGASDTQYF
-,-,TRBV7-9,TRBJ2-1,TGTGCCAGCACCACTTACAATGAGCAGTTCTTC,CASTTYNEQFF
TRBD1,-,TRBV6-5,TRBJ2-5,TGTGCCAGCAGTTTCGGGACAGAGAGAAAAGAGACCCAGTACTTC,CASSFGTERKETQYF
-,-,TRBV12-3/TRBV12-4,TRBJ2-1,TGTGCCAGCAGTTTTGGAGGACCCCCGGGGCAGCAGTTCTTC,CASSFGGPPGQQFF
TRBD2,few,TRBV6-4,TRBJ2-3,TGTGCCAGCAGTGTAGCGGGAGGGAGGGATGAGCAGTATTTT,CASSVAGGRDEQYF
TRBD1,-,TRBV2,TRBJ2-7,TGTGCCAGCAGTGGGGGTAGTGCTAGAGGGGACAGGGAGAGCTACTACGAGCAGTACTTC,CASSGGSARGDRESYYEQYF
TRBD2,-,TRBV7-2,TRBJ2-7,TGTGCCGGCAGCACGACTAGCGGGCCCTACGAGCAGTACTTC,CAGSTTSGPYEQYF
-,-,TRBV6-2/TRBV6-3,TRBJ2-5,TGTGCCAGCAGGCGCCAGAAACAAGAGACCCAGTACTTC,CASRRQKQETQYF